This entry is about one T cell receptor beta chain. This entry comes from a study of blood T cell repertoires in COVID-19. As for the study in general: In each case, the material was cDNA or gDNA derived from T cells, B-cell-depleted T cells, or PBMCs.

V shed 1 base and J shed 0 bases, with 9 bases lying between them. The germline gives CDR1 SEHNR, CDR2 FQNEAQ (reference sequence). The CDR3 covers 15 residues. Original analysis: Amplification of reference gene primers provided the estimated nucleated cell counts. Sequencing used immunoSEQ multiplex PCR; TCRdb keeps in-frame clones, though not all of them. The V and J calls and clone size were taken over from that table, and D and trimming were inferred from the DNA. This table has about 400,000 clones, about 90% appearing once. Study members were between roughly 18 and 90 years old and lived in about two dozen US regions. Participant reports of clinical history set cohort assignment.

This chain connects TRBV7-9 to TRBJ1-1; D is unresolved. Sequencing was carried out using PBMCs or T cells enriched from blood (not recorded which). The receptor was derived from a woman between 18 and 29 years old with acute COVID-19. The CDR3 protein is CASSLGGVLNTEAFF. The CDR3 DNA reads as TGTGCCAGCAGCTTAGGCGGGGTTTTGAACACTGAAGCTTTCTTT.